The clone carrying this T cell receptor (beta chain) has only one observation. Its matching antigen is unknown. These data originate in a study of T cell responses to AZD1222 COVID-19 vaccine. Study-wide results and limits: Among the donors, most were white British and more were female, and clonal diversity was possibly underestimated. Nearly half of spike-specific TCRs reportedly go after variant regions that carry no mutations. Among vaccine-associated CD4 TCRs, coverage spanned spike, with dominance at 160-218 and 743-854. Repertoire sampling happened only post peak T cell response.

Only in-frame clones appear in the TCRdb table, and some are missing; sequencing was by immunoSEQ multiplex PCR. This sample carries about 170,000 clones, about nine tenths of them seen once, and the ten largest clones take approximately 2.5%. V was clipped by 8 bases and J by 5 bases, with 13 bases between them. The germline gives CDR1 MNHEY, CDR2 SVGAGI. The CDR3 has 13 amino acids. The clonotype comes from an adult in good health. Sequenced here: peripheral blood, sampled on day 0 of AZD1222 vaccination. This sequence joins TRBV6-5 and TRBJ2-1; the D is unclear. The CDR3 region is CASGLNFDNEQFF. Written as DNA, the CDR3 is TGTGCCAGCGGATTAAATTTCGACAATGAGCAGTTCTTC.